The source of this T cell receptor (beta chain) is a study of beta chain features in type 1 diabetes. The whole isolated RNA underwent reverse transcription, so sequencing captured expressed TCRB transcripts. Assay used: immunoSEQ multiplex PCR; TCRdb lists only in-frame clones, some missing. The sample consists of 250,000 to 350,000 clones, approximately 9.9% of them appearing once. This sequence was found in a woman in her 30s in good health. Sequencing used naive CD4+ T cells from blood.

The CDR3: CASNPGSSGNEQFF. DNA of the CDR3: TGTGCCAGCAACCCAGGGTCGTCGGGCAATGAGCAGTTCTTC. The chain recombines TRBV5-8 with TRBJ2-1, with D perhaps matching TRBD1 (5 bases). Per the germline V gene, CDR1 is SGHTS and CDR2 is YDEGEE. This CDR3 spans 14 amino acids. The ends were cut back, 6 bases at V and 6 bases at J, with 16 bases in the middle.